This T cell receptor (beta chain) originates from a study of shared clonotypes between healthy human individuals. In the authors' workflow: With immunoSEQ giving junction-only sequences and no quality scores, filtering differed. This table comes from immunoSEQ multiplex PCR, and its TCRdb copy is limited to in-frame clones, with some not included. The V and J calls and clone size are taken from that table; D and trimming were inferred from the DNA. The sample contains around 480,000 clones, roughly 85% of which appear only once. Study-wide findings and caveats: Collection of samples was limited to blood; tissue repertoires likely differ. Represented diversity (both genetic and exposure-history) was limited by the small number of donors.

V lost 3 bases, J lost 2 bases, and 14 bases stayed unmatched. The CDR3 has 18 amino acids. Germline V CDR1 and CDR2: ENHRY, SYGVKD. To note about this clone: Its antigen is currently unknown.

Material for sequencing was PBMCs. This clonotype was obtained from a woman between 35 and 50 years old in good health. Some clones in this sample may be carry-over from other donors' samples. V is TRBV10-3 and J is TRBJ2-7, with 9 bases aligning to TRBD2. CDR3 protein: CAISEYGLAGTRAYEQYF. As DNA, the CDR3 is TGTGCCATCAGTGAATATGGGCTAGCGGGGACACGGGCCTACGAGCAGTACTTC.